This passage covers 23 T cell receptor beta chains from one sample sequenced in a study of CD8 T cells in Susac syndrome. RNA was extracted with the RNeasy kit, and a quantity of about 0.45 to 1 ug was reverse transcribed using random hexamers. From the immunoSEQ multiplex PCR reads, TCRdb called clonotypes with MiXCR, one entry per CDR3 protein. The data show 150,000 to 200,000 distinct CDR3 sequences, approximately 93% seen once. Source material: CD4+ T cells from PBMCs. All receptors derive from a human donor with multiple sclerosis.

The chain employs TRBV25-1 and TRBJ1-1; D ambiguous. Trimming removed 3 bases from V and 5 bases from J, with 13 bases in between. The CDR3 length is 14 residues. Germline V gene data show CDR1 as MGHDK and CDR2 as SYGVNS. For the CDR3, the DNA is TGTGCCAGCAGTGAGATTGGGCCTACAACTGAAGCTTTCTTT. Translating it yields CASSEIGPTTEAFF.

This sequence joins TRBV4-1 and TRBJ1-5; D is unresolved. Trimming took off 4 bases at V and 3 bases at J, with 13 bases between the two ends. This CDR3 comprises 15 residues. Germline-derived CDR1 and CDR2 are MGHRA and YSYEKL. The CDR3 DNA reads as TGCGCCAGCAGCCGGGTCATCGGACCCAATCAGCCCCAGCATTTT. Translating gives CASSRVIGPNQPQHF.

The chain joins TRBV2 to TRBJ2-7; 8 bases line up with TRBD2. This CDR3 region has 15 residues. V shed 6 bases, J shed 4 bases, and the junction held 11 bases outside the gene matches. Germline values: CDR1 SNHLY, CDR2 FYNNEI. CDR3 amino acids: CASRGRSGGAYEQYF. CDR3 in DNA: TGTGCCAGCAGGGGACGATCGGGAGGGGCTTACGAGCAGTACTTC.

This clonotype was seen only a few times. The chain uses TRBV6-5 and TRBJ2-5; D is possibly TRBD1 or TRBD2 (7 bases each). The CDR3 is 16 amino acids. Germline CDR1 reads MNHEY; CDR2 reads SVGAGI. V lost 0 bases and J lost 5, with 16 bases in between. The CDR3 spells CASSYSREGAGETQYF. For the CDR3, the DNA is TGTGCCAGCAGTTACTCGAGGGAGGGGGCTGGGGAGACCCAGTACTTC.

The chain couples TRBV3-1 to TRBJ1-1; 9 nucleotides match TRBD1. The germline V gene has CDR1 LGHDT and CDR2 YNNKEL (reference sequence). The CDR3 is 16 amino acids. V was pared by 4 bases and J by 6 bases, with 12 bases of the junction left unmatched. CDR3 loop: CASSPGFGQGRPEAFF. In nucleotides, the CDR3 is TGTGCCAGCAGCCCGGGCTTCGGACAGGGGCGGCCTGAAGCTTTCTTT.

V is TRBV30 and J is TRBJ1-5; unclear D gene. V was pared by 0 bases and J by 3 bases, with 12 bases between. The V gene's germline CDR1 is GTSNPN and CDR2 SVGIG (reference sequence). The CDR3 totals 15 residues. CDR3 DNA sequence: TGTGCCTGGAGTGTATTTGGGGAGCACAATCAGCCCCAGCATTTT. It yields the protein CAWSVFGEHNQPQHF.

This clonotype was recorded a few times. The chain has TRBV12-3 or TRBV12-4 and TRBJ2-7; no firm D call. V gave up 5 bases and J gave up 2 bases, with 7 bases separating them. The CDR3 is made up of 12 amino acids. CDR3 residues: CASSPGPYEQYF. In DNA, the CDR3 is TGTGCCAGCAGTCCCGGGCCCTACGAGCAGTACTTC.

The rearrangement joins TRBV5-1 to TRBJ2-2; possibly TRBD1 or TRBD2 for D (5 bases each). The V end lost 4 bases, the J end lost 8 bases, and 15 bases lay between the germline ends. From germline, CDR1 is SGHRS and CDR2 YFSETQ. The CDR3 is 14 amino acids. The CDR3 DNA reads TGCGCCAGCAGCCTCCAGGTGGGGGAGGGGGAGCTGTTTTTT. Protein: CASSLQVGEGELFF. The whole variable domain, filled in from reference TRBV5-1 and TRBJ2-2, reads KAGVTQTPRYLIKTRGQQVTLSCSPISGHRSVSWYQQTPGQGLQFLFEYFSETQRNKGNFPGRFSGRQFSNSRSEMNVSTLELGDSALYLCASSLQVGEGELFFGEGSRLTVL.

The chain links TRBV5-1 to TRBJ2-1; 9 bases are a match to TRBD1. The ends lost 0 bases at V and 7 bases at J; junction bases unmatched: 2. This CDR3 region has 14 residues. Germline CDR1 and CDR2: SGHRS and YFSETQ. CDR3 amino acids: CASSLVQGANEQFF. CDR3 DNA: TGCGCCAGCAGCTTGGTACAGGGGGCGAATGAGCAGTTCTTC. Variable domain in full (rest from reference TRBV5-1 and TRBJ2-1): KAGVTQTPRYLIKTRGQQVTLSCSPISGHRSVSWYQQTPGQGLQFLFEYFSETQRNKGNFPGRFSGRQFSNSRSEMNVSTLELGDSALYLCASSLVQGANEQFFGPGTRLTVL.

This chain uses TRBV7-2 with TRBJ1-1; no reliable D call. The CDR3 is 11 amino acids. Germline V CDR1 and CDR2: SGHTA, FQGNSA. V lost 7 bases, J lost 0 bases, and 3 bases lay in between. The CDR3 DNA reads as TGTGCCAGCAAGATGAACACTGAAGCTTTCTTT. It yields the protein CASKMNTEAFF.

In this sample, this clonotype turned up once. The gene calls are TRBV7-9 and TRBJ1-6, with 8 bases lining up with TRBD1. Unmatched junction bases numbered 11, after V lost 6 bases and J lost 7 bases. The CDR3 sequence is 16 residues long. Germline V gene data show CDR1 as SEHNR and CDR2 as FQNEAQ (reference sequence). The CDR3 loop reads CASRPLENRGNSPLHF. CDR3 sequence (DNA): TGTGCCAGCAGACCGCTTGAGAACAGGGGGAATTCACCCCTCCACTTT.

This chain uses TRBV27 with TRBJ2-7; maybe TRBD2 (7 bases). The CDR3 covers 16 residues. V lost 2 bases to trimming and J lost 5 bases, with 19 bases between them. Per germline, CDR1 MNHEY and CDR2 SMNVEV (reference sequence). CDR3 region: CASSLRPPAGAHEQYF. The CDR3 coding sequence is TGTGCCAGCAGTTTAAGGCCCCCTGCGGGGGCCCACGAGCAGTACTTC.

This clonotype has just a few counts. V gene TRBV7-2 combines with J gene TRBJ2-3; a possible D gene is TRBD2 (6 bases). The CDR3 loop spans 14 amino acids. Per germline, CDR1 SGHTA and CDR2 FQGNSA. V shed 5 bases and J shed 8 bases, with 17 bases lying between them. The CDR3 DNA sequence: TGTGCCAGCAGCCCGTCGGCTTCCGGGGGTACGCAGTATTTT. This encodes CASSPSASGGTQYF.

The rearrangement links TRBV7-9 to TRBJ2-5; D may be TRBD2 (6 bases). The CDR3 has 12 residues. V lost 8 bases and J lost 2, with 9 bases in between. Germline-derived CDR1 and CDR2 are SEHNR and FQNEAQ (reference sequence). The CDR3 reads CASARDQETQYF. CDR3 sequence (DNA): TGTGCCAGCGCGCGGGATCAAGAGACCCAGTACTTC.

The chain couples TRBV23-1 to TRBJ2-1; D is ambiguous. TRBV23-1 is recorded as an ORF, its role being uncertain. V was pared by 0 bases and J by 5 bases, with 20 bases between. This CDR3 contains 18 residues. CDR3: CASSQSPKSVYLHNEQFF. The CDR3 DNA reads as TGCGCCAGCAGTCAATCCCCTAAAAGCGTATACCTGCACAATGAGCAGTTCTTC.

The rearrangement joins TRBV3-1 to TRBJ2-7; 11 bases map to TRBD2. Trimming removed 4 bases from V and 2 bases from J; junction bases left unmatched: 7. The CDR3 is 16 residues long. CDR1 and CDR2 (germline): LGHDT, YNNKEL (reference sequence). The CDR3 coding sequence is TGTGCCAGCAGCCTGGGACTAGCGGCTTTAACCTACGAGCAGTACTTC. Amino acid sequence: CASSLGLAALTYEQYF.

The chain uses TRBV5-1 and TRBJ1-1; D is possibly TRBD1 (6 bases). Germline CDR1 SGHRS, CDR2 YFSETQ. There are 13 residues in the CDR3. Between the trimmed V and J ends, which lost 5 bases and 1 base, there was a span of 9 bases. CDR3: CASRVTGNTEAFF. CDR3 DNA sequence: TGCGCCAGCAGGGTGACAGGGAACACTGAAGCTTTCTTT.

V usage is TRBV7-2 and J usage is TRBJ2-7; 8 nucleotides match TRBD2. Germline V gene data show CDR1 as SGHTA and CDR2 as FQGNSA. The CDR3 length is 14 residues. J lost 1 base, V lost 4 bases, and 3 bases had no gene match. CDR3 loop: CASSWSGSSYEQYF. In DNA form, the CDR3 reads TGTGCCAGCAGCTGGAGCGGGAGTTCCTACGAGCAGTACTTC.

The rearrangement joins TRBV18 to TRBJ2-7; a possible D gene is TRBD1 (6 bases). The V gene's germline CDR1 is KGHSH and CDR2 LQKENI. The CDR3 is made up of 16 amino acids. V lost 5 bases and J 6 bases, leaving 23 bases between the germline ends. The CDR3 coding sequence is TGTGCCAGCTCAGTCGGGACACAAAGCCTCCTGGGCGAGCAGTACTTC. Protein: CASSVGTQSLLGEQYF.

The chain joins TRBV5-4 to TRBJ1-1; weak D call: TRBD1 (6 bases). Per germline, CDR1 SGHNT and CDR2 YYREEE (reference sequence). The CDR3 has 12 residues. V was cut by 4 bases and J by 8 bases, with 12 bases left in between. CDR3 sequence reads: CASSLQGQEAFF. In DNA, the CDR3 is TGTGCCAGCAGCCTTCAGGGGCAGGAAGCTTTCTTT. Full variable domain (missing parts from reference TRBV5-4 and TRBJ1-1): ETGVTQSPTHLIKTRGQQVTLRCSSQSGHNTVSWYQQALGQGPQFIFQYYREEENGRGNFPPRFSGLQFPNYSSELNVNALELDDSALYLCASSLQGQEAFFGQGTRLTVV.

V is TRBV5-1 and J is TRBJ1-2, with a weak D call TRBD1 (6 bases). Germline CDR1 and CDR2: SGHRS and YFSETQ. V dropped 3 bases and J dropped 2 bases, with 14 bases sitting between them. The CDR3 contains 15 residues. CDR3 sequence: CASSWMDSLNYGYTF. CDR3 coding DNA: TGCGCCAGCAGCTGGATGGACAGTCTCAACTATGGCTACACCTTC.

The chain is built from TRBV2 and TRBJ1-1, with D maybe TRBD1 (6 bases). The CDR3 has 12 residues. Germline loops: CDR1 SNHLY, CDR2 FYNNEI. V was cut by 3 bases and J by 8 bases, with 10 bases left in between. The CDR3 protein is CASSDRGFEAFF. In nucleotides, the CDR3 is TGTGCCAGCAGTGACAGGGGATTCGAAGCTTTCTTT. The complete variable domain, with remaining parts taken from reference TRBV2 and TRBJ1-1, reads EPEVTQTPSHQVTQMGQEVILRCVPISNHLYFYWYRQILGQKVEFLVSFYNNEISEKSEIFDDQFSVERPDGSNFTLKIRSTKLEDSAMYFCASSDRGFEAFFGQGTRLTVV.

This chain uses TRBV6-5 with TRBJ1-5, with 7 bases fitting TRBD1. Germline CDR1 MNHEY, CDR2 SVGAGI. CDR3 size: 15 residues. Unmatched junction bases numbered 8, after V lost 6 bases and J lost 3 bases. Here the CDR3 reads CASRRQGSTNQPQHF. The CDR3, as DNA: TGTGCCAGCAGGCGACAGGGATCCACCAATCAGCCCCAGCATTTT.